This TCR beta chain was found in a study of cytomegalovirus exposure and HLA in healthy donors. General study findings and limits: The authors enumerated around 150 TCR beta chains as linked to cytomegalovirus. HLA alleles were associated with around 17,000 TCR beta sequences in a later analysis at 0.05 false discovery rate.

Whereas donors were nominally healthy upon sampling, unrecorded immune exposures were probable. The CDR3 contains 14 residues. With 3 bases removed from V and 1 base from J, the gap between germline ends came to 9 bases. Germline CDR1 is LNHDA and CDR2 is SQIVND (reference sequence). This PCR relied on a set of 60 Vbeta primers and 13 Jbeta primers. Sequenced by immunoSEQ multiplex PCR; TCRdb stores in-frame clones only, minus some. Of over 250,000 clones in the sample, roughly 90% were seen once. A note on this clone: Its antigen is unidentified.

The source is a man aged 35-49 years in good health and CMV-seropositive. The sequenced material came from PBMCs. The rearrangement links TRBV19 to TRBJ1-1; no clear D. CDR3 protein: CASSIPSWNTEAFF. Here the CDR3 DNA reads TGTGCCAGTAGTATCCCCAGTTGGAACACTGAAGCTTTCTTT.